One sample yielded the 7 T cell receptor beta chains listed below, sequenced in a study of Ad26.COV2.S vaccination and SARS-CoV-2 variants. Treatment meaning: some 20 received Ad26.COV2.S at low or high dose, single or two shots; 5 received placebo; per-sample allocation not given. Day 63 after the first injection of vaccine or placebo was the sampling time. Clones were sequenced by immunoSEQ multiplex PCR, and TCRdb holds only the in-frame ones, with some missing. Of some 340,000 clones detected, about 85% appear once; the ten largest clones hold 2.1%. The sample was peripheral blood, taken in a trial of Ad26.COV2.S vaccine versus placebo. These receptors were taken from a person aged 18 to 65 who received the Ad26.COV2.S COVID-19 vaccine or a placebo.

This chain uses TRBV29-1 with TRBJ2-2, with TRBD1 matching 8 bases. Germline V gives CDR1 SQVTM, CDR2 ANQGSEA. Trimming removed 6 bases from V and 1 base from J; junction bases left unmatched: 1. The CDR3 is made up of 13 amino acids. CDR3 residues: CSVDRGNTGELFF. The CDR3 nucleotides read TGCAGCGTAGACAGGGGGAACACCGGGGAGCTGTTTTTT.

The chain is built from TRBV5-4 and TRBJ1-1; the D is unclear. This CDR3 contains 15 residues. V was clipped by 4 bases and J by 2 bases, with 15 bases between them. CDR1 and CDR2 (germline): SGHNT, YYREEE (reference sequence). CDR3 nucleotide sequence: TGTGCCAGCAGCCTCCCCAGCCGGGTTAACACTGAAGCTTTCTTT. Translating it yields CASSLPSRVNTEAFF.

The rearrangement uses TRBV27 and TRBJ1-2; 9 nucleotides align to TRBD1. The ends lost 5 bases at V and 8 bases at J; junction bases unmatched: 12. This CDR3 region has 15 residues. Germline V CDR1 and CDR2: MNHEY, SMNVEV (reference sequence). The CDR3 is CASSDPGQGVNGYTF. The CDR3 region has the DNA TGTGCCAGCAGTGACCCGGGACAGGGTGTAAACGGCTACACCTTC.

This clone turned up a few times. V gene TRBV3-1 (or the pseudogene TRBV3-2) combines with J gene TRBJ1-6, with no clear D. V lost 3 bases and J 1 base, leaving 4 bases between the germline ends. CDR1 LGHDT and CDR2 YNNKEL come from the germline V gene (reference sequence). The CDR3 spans 14 residues. In nucleotides, the CDR3 is TGTGCCAGCAGCCAGGGGTCCTATAATTCACCCCTCCACTTT. Its translation: CASSQGSYNSPLHF.

V is TRBV19 and J is TRBJ2-2; D could derive from TRBD1 or TRBD2 (5 bases each). The CDR3 has 14 amino acids. Germline V CDR1 and CDR2: LNHDA, SQIVND (reference sequence). Trimming removed 9 bases at V and 6 bases at J, with 17 bases between. CDR3: CASQARGVAGELFF. As DNA, the CDR3 is TGTGCCAGCCAGGCTAGGGGAGTGGCCGGGGAGCTGTTTTTT.

The chain links TRBV5-6 to TRBJ2-1; no clear D gene. Germline CDR1 is SGHDT and CDR2 is YYEEEE. There are 14 residues in the CDR3. The germline V and J ends were trimmed by 2 bases and 5 bases, with 11 bases remaining between them. The CDR3 reads CASSLVRHNNEQFF. The CDR3 DNA is TGTGCCAGCAGCTTAGTACGTCACAACAATGAGCAGTTCTTC.

In nucleotides, the CDR3 is TGTGCCAGCAGTTTAGGGGGAGCTGGTGAAAAACTGTTTTTT. Translating it yields CASSLGGAGEKLFF. This chain links TRBV28 with TRBJ1-4; maybe TRBD1 (5 bases). The CDR3 is made up of 14 amino acids. From germline, CDR1 is MDHEN and CDR2 SYDVKM. Trimming removed 2 bases from V and 7 bases from J, with 11 bases in between. Looking up the rest from reference TRBV28 and TRBJ1-4 gives the full variable domain: DVKVTQSSRYLVKRTGEKVFLECVQDMDHENMFWYRQDPGLGLRLIYFSYDVKMKEKGDIPEGYSVSREKKERFSLILESASTNQTSMYLCASSLGGAGEKLFFGSGTQLSVL.